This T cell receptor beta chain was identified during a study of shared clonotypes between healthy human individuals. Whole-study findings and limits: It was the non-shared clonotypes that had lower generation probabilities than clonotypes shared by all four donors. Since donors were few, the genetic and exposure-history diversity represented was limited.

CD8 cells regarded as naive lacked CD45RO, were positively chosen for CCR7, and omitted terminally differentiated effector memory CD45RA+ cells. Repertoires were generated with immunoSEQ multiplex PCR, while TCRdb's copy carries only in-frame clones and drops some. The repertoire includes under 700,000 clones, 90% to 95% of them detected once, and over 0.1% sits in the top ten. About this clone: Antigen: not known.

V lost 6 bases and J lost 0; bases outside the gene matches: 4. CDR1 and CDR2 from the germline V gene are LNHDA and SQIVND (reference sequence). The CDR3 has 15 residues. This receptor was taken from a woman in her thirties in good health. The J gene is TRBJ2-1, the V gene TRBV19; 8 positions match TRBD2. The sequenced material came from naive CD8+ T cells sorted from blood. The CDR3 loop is CASRLAVSSYNEQFF. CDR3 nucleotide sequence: TGTGCCAGTAGACTAGCGGTGAGCTCCTACAATGAGCAGTTCTTC.